This T cell receptor beta chain was documented in a study of cytotoxic CD8 clonotypes in ibrutinib-treated CLL. As for the study in general: IGHV unmutated 17 to 18; relapsed/refractory 11; treatment-naive about 15.

Clones were sequenced by immunoSEQ multiplex PCR, and TCRdb holds only the in-frame ones, with some missing. The sample shows under 200,000 clones, 84% of them seen only once. Study findings and constraints: At progression, clonality fell back toward baseline after rising at ibrutinib response.

Concerning this clone: Its antigen is currently unknown.

The sequenced sample was PBMCs, obtained after 24 months of ibrutinib treatment. The TCR comes from a human donor with chronic lymphocytic leukemia.

The CDR3 protein is CASSVRETTGNEQFF. The CDR3 DNA is TGTGCCAGCAGCGTTCGGGAGACAACGGGGAATGAGCAGTTCTTC. V usage is TRBV4-2 and J usage is TRBJ2-1; D may be TRBD2 (6 bases). In germline, CDR1 is LGHNA, CDR2 YNFKEQ. The CDR3 is 15 residues long. V was pared by 5 bases and J by 7 bases, with 18 bases between.